These 3 T cell receptor beta chains share one sample of origin, sequenced in a study of blood T cell repertoires in COVID-19. TCRdb's copy holds only in-frame clones and misses some; the assay was immunoSEQ multiplex PCR. The table has some 160,000 clones, 79% seen once. The specimen sequenced was PBMCs or T cells enriched from blood (not recorded which). All receptors come from a woman aged 70-85 years in a cohort exposed to, infected with or recovered from COVID-19 (not recorded which).

V gene TRBV24-1 combines with J gene TRBJ2-5; unclear D gene. This CDR3 has 11 amino acids. Trimming pared 3 bases from V and 4 bases from J, leaving 2 bases between. Germline V gene sequence: CDR1 KGHDR, CDR2 SFDVKD. The CDR3 here is CATSDRETQYF. Here the CDR3 DNA reads TGTGCCACCAGTGATCGAGAGACCCAGTACTTC.

V is TRBV27 and J is TRBJ2-1, with D maybe TRBD1 (5 bases). Germline CDR1 and CDR2: MNHEY and SMNVEV (reference sequence). This CDR3 is 15 amino acids long. V shed 6 bases and J shed 4 bases, with 16 bases lying between them. CDR3 sequence (DNA): TGTGCCAGCAGCCCCTCTGGAAGGGGATACAATGAGCAGTTCTTC. Its protein product is CASSPSGRGYNEQFF.

This clone was picked up a small number of times. The gene calls are TRBV24-1 and TRBJ1-5; perhaps TRBD1 as D (5 bases). CDR1 is KGHDR and CDR2 is SFDVKD in the germline V gene. The germline V and J ends were trimmed by 4 bases and 4 bases, with 10 bases remaining between them. The CDR3 contains 14 residues. The CDR3: CATSEHRGNQPQHF. As DNA, the CDR3 is TGTGCCACCAGTGAGCACCGGGGGAATCAGCCCCAGCATTTT.